The T cell receptor beta chain described here comes from a study of CD8 T cells in Susac syndrome. The authors reverse transcribed roughly 0.5 to 1 ug RNA with random hexamers. TCR beta CDR3 was amplified by immunoSEQ covering 54 Vbeta and 13 Jbeta. TCRdb passed the immunoSEQ multiplex PCR reads through MiXCR, listing each CDR3 protein once. Of about 210,000 distinct CDR3 sequences in the sample, roughly 96% are singletons; the top ten hold less than 0.095%. A single count supports this clonotype. The CDR3 contains 17 residues. V shed 5 bases, J shed 0 bases, and the junction held 13 bases outside the gene matches.

The sample taken for sequencing was CD4+ T cells from PBMCs. This TCR was recovered from a human donor with multiple sclerosis. This rearrangement joins TRBV12-3 or TRBV12-4 to TRBJ2-7; 7 positions agree with TRBD2. The DNA for the CDR3 is TGTGCCAGCAGTGTCGGTGGGAGCGGGGTTATCTCCTACGAGCAGTACTTC. Translation: CASSVGGSGVISYEQYF.